Listed here are 32 T cell receptor beta chains from one sample, sequenced in a study of early T cells in non-severe SARS-CoV-2 infection. TCRdb reprocessed the 5' RACE reads via MiXCR and lists one record per CDR3 protein. Among 15,000 to 20,000 distinct CDR3 sequences listed, about 5.5% were seen once. Sequenced sample: whole blood. The origin of the receptors is an adult who was a healthcare worker with PCR-confirmed SARS-CoV-2 infection or an uninfected control (not recorded which).

This clonotype was picked up many times. V gene TRBV6-2 or TRBV6-3 combines with J gene TRBJ2-2, with D perhaps TRBD1 (6 bases). V shed 4 bases and J shed 1 base, with 7 bases lying between them. Germline lookup yields CDR1 MNHEY and CDR2 SVGEGT. This CDR3 region has 14 residues. DNA for the CDR3: TGTGCCAGCAGTTTGACAGGGAACACCGGGGAGCTGTTTTTT. It translates to CASSLTGNTGELFF.

To note about this clonotype: The junction shows a germline mismatch at one end, possibly a read error. The rearrangement links TRBV7-9 to TRBJ2-3; D possibly corresponds to TRBD2 (6 bases). CDR3 length: 16 residues. Germline V lookup: CDR1 SEHNR, CDR2 FQNEAQ (reference sequence). The CDR3 DNA follows: TGTGCCGGCAGCTTCATTCGTTCGGGAGGCACAGATACGCAGTATTTT. Its protein is CAGSFIRSGGTDTQYF. Full variable domain (remainder filled in from reference TRBV7-9 and TRBJ2-3): DTGVSQNPRHKITKRGQNVTFRCDPISEHNRLYWYRQTLGQGPEFLTYFQNEAQLEKSRLLSDRFSAERPKGSFSTLEIQRTEQGDSAMYLCAGSFIRSGGTDTQYFGPGTRLTVL.

This clonotype was counted ten times or more. V and J are TRBV7-8 and TRBJ2-7; 12 bases line up with TRBD2. CDR1 and CDR2 from the germline V gene are SGHVS and FQNEAQ. V shed 4 bases, J shed 4 bases, and the junction held 5 bases outside the gene matches. This CDR3 has 15 amino acids. The CDR3 DNA follows: TGTGCCAGCAGCTCCTCTAGCGGGAGGGAATACGAGCAGTACTTC. Amino acid sequence: CASSSSSGREYEQYF.

Many counts were recorded for this clonotype. This rearrangement joins TRBV7-8 to TRBJ1-2, with TRBD1 matching 10 bases. Germline CDR1 reads SGHVS; CDR2 reads FQNEAQ. Losses at the gene ends were 3 bases for V and 2 bases for J; bases not matched to a gene: 3. The CDR3 contains 15 residues. CDR3 sequence reads: CASSFQGQGNYGYTF. CDR3 sequence (DNA): TGTGCCAGCAGCTTTCAGGGACAGGGGAACTATGGCTACACCTTC.

In its sample, this clonotype is medium-sized. V gene TRBV12-3 or TRBV12-4 combines with J gene TRBJ2-7; D remains unclear. This CDR3 region has 16 residues. V gave up 5 bases and J gave up 1 base, with 18 bases separating them. In DNA, the CDR3 is TGTGCCAGCAGTCCCCATCAGGCAGCGAATTCCTACGAGCAGTACTTC. Translated, it gives CASSPHQAANSYEQYF.

By proportion, this clonotype is medium-sized. The gene calls are TRBV24-1 and TRBJ2-1; 8 positions agree with TRBD2. This CDR3 is 13 amino acids long. The ends lost 9 bases at V and 3 bases at J; junction bases unmatched: 3. Germline-derived CDR1 and CDR2 are KGHDR and SFDVKD. CDR3 nucleotide sequence: TGTGCCACCTCGCTAGCGGGCTACAATGAGCAGTTCTTC. Protein: CATSLAGYNEQFF.

This clonotype has just a few counts. The chain's CDR3 is CASSQDRVQGAAEAFF. CDR3 coding DNA: TGCGCCAGCAGCCAAGATCGTGTACAGGGGGCGGCTGAAGCTTTCTTT. J is TRBJ1-1 and V is TRBV4-3, with 9 nucleotides matching TRBD1. This CDR3 has 16 amino acids. Germline loops: CDR1 LGHNA, CDR2 YSLEER. Unmatched junction bases numbered 8, after V lost 0 bases and J lost 6 bases.

This clonotype was seen at least ten times. This chain joins TRBV19 and TRBJ2-3, with TRBD2 matching over 7 bases. Germline trimming cut 4 bases from V and 5 bases from J; bases unmatched to any gene: 6. The CDR3 extends over 14 amino acids. The germline gives CDR1 LNHDA, CDR2 SQIVND (reference sequence). The CDR3 nucleotides read TGTGCCAGTAGTAGTGCGGGAGCGGGAGATACGCAGTATTTT. This translates into CASSSAGAGDTQYF. The variable domain in full, with the rest retrieved from reference TRBV19 and TRBJ2-3, is DGGITQSPKYLFRKEGQNVTLSCEQNLNHDAMYWYRQDPGQGLRLIYYSQIVNDFQKGDIAEGYSVSREKKESFPLTVTSAQKNPTAFYLCASSSAGAGDTQYFGPGTRLTVL.

This clonotype is termed medium-sized. The chain couples TRBV5-1 to TRBJ2-2; 10 nucleotides line up with TRBD2. J lost 9 bases, V lost 0 bases, and 5 bases had no gene match. The CDR3 covers 15 residues. Germline assignment: CDR1 SGHRS and CDR2 YFSETQ. CDR3 bases: TGCGCCAGCAGCTTGGTCCTAGCGGGAGACCGGGAGCTGTTTTTT. This gives the protein CASSLVLAGDRELFF.

The chain is built from TRBV27 and TRBJ2-7; possibly TRBD1 for D (5 bases). Germline V lookup: CDR1 MNHEY, CDR2 SMNVEV (reference sequence). The CDR3 runs 12 residues. Between the trimmed V and J ends, which lost 10 bases and 5 bases, there was a span of 15 bases. The CDR3 DNA reads as TGTGCCACGAAGACAGCCATCCACGAGCAGTACTTC. It encodes CATKTAIHEQYF.

In its sample, this clonotype was seen many times. This chain links TRBV6-5 with TRBJ1-1, with D possibly TRBD1 on 6 matching bases. CDR3 length equals 16 residues. Germline lookup yields CDR1 MNHEY and CDR2 SVGAGI. Trimming shortened V by 6 bases and J by 4 bases, and 21 bases separated the two germline ends. This CDR3 reads CASRPRALQGTTEAFF. CDR3 coding DNA: TGTGCCAGCAGGCCTAGGGCCCTACAGGGTACCACTGAAGCTTTCTTT.

In this sample, this clonotype is medium-sized. The gene calls are TRBV9 and TRBJ1-1; D not resolved. Germline V gene data show CDR1 as SGDLS and CDR2 as YYNGEE. V was clipped by 7 bases and J by 2 bases, with 18 bases between them. The CDR3 spans 15 residues. This chain's CDR3 is CASSSGMDVNTEAFF. DNA of the CDR3: TGTGCCAGCTCCAGCGGAATGGACGTAAACACTGAAGCTTTCTTT.

The chain carries TRBV4-3 and TRBJ1-1, with a tentative D call TRBD1 (5 bases). V gave up 1 base and J gave up 5 bases, with 14 bases separating them. The CDR3 covers 15 residues. Per germline, CDR1 LGHNA and CDR2 YSLEER. CDR3 sequence: CASSQGVGVRTEAFF. The DNA of the CDR3 is TGCGCCAGCAGCCAAGGTGTAGGGGTAAGGACTGAAGCTTTCTTT.

This clonotype has ten or more counts. This chain joins TRBV11-2 and TRBJ2-5, with 7 bases identical to TRBD1. V was pared by 5 bases and J by 1 base, with 7 bases of the junction left unmatched. Per the germline V gene, CDR1 is SGHAT and CDR2 is FQNNGV. CDR3 length: 15 residues. The CDR3 bases are TGTGCCAGCAGCGTTACACAGGGGTTCCAAGAGACCCAGTACTTC. It yields the protein CASSVTQGFQETQYF.

The chain recombines TRBV7-2 with TRBJ2-1; 11 nucleotides agree with TRBD2. CDR3 length: 14 amino acids. Unmatched junction bases numbered 0, after V lost 2 bases and J lost 6 bases. Germline CDR1 is SGHTA and CDR2 is FQGNSA. CDR3 sequence: CASSLLAGGNEQFF. The CDR3 DNA sequence: TGTGCCAGCAGCTTACTAGCGGGAGGCAATGAGCAGTTCTTC.

Note on this clonotype: This may be a read error: a much more frequent sequence differs by one nucleotide. The chain is built from TRBV7-2 and TRBJ2-7; a possible D gene is TRBD1 (5 bases). V gave up 5 bases and J gave up 10 bases, with 18 bases separating them. The germline gives CDR1 SGHTA, CDR2 FQGNSA. The CDR3 totals 13 residues. CDR3 in amino acids: CASSPPCREPQYF. The CDR3 DNA reads TGTGCCAGCAGCCCCCCTTGCAGGGAACCCCAGTACTTC.

This clonotype was seen repeatedly, ten times or more. CDR3 sequence (DNA): TGTGCCAGCAGCTCCCTACCGGGACTAGGGGCCAATGAGCAGTTCTTC. Amino acids: CASSSLPGLGANEQFF. This chain links TRBV7-2 with TRBJ2-1; 8 bases are a match to TRBD2. The CDR3 has 16 residues. Germline CDR1 reads SGHTA; CDR2 reads FQGNSA. The V and J ends lost 4 bases and 6 bases, in that order; junction bases with no gene match: 11.

This clonotype was seen repeatedly, ten times or more. The chain links TRBV11-2 to TRBJ2-7, with 11 bases fitting TRBD2. Germline trimming cut 1 base from V and 6 bases from J; bases unmatched to any gene: 2. The CDR3 is 14 amino acids. The germline V gene has CDR1 SGHAT and CDR2 FQNNGV. The CDR3 loop reads CASSLGGLAGEQYV. CDR3 in DNA: TGTGCCAGCAGCTTAGGCGGACTAGCGGGCGAGCAGTACGTC.

This clonotype has just a few counts. This sequence joins TRBV6-2 or TRBV6-3 and TRBJ2-7, with a weak D call TRBD2 (5 bases). The CDR3 loop spans 17 amino acids. V was shortened by 4 bases and J by 3 bases, with 22 bases between the two germline ends. Germline V gene lookup returns CDR1 MNHEY and CDR2 SVGEGT. The CDR3 spells CASSSLGRRGSDYEQYV. The DNA of the CDR3 is TGTGCCAGCAGTTCCCTCGGCCGTCGAGGGTCCGACTACGAGCAGTACGTC.

By share of the sample, this clonotype is medium-sized. The gene calls are TRBV20-1 and TRBJ2-5; D is undetermined. Trimming removed 5 bases from V and 5 bases from J, with 6 bases in between. CDR1 is DFQATT and CDR2 is SNEGSKA in the germline V gene (reference sequence). CDR3 length: 10 amino acids. The CDR3 DNA reads as TGCAGTGCTGGGATGGAGACCCAGTACTTC. Residues: CSAGMETQYF.

This clonotype has more than one count but fewer than ten. CDR3 bases: TGTGCCAGCTCACCTTATATGGACAGGCCGGATGACACTGAAGCTTTCTTT. Its translation: CASSPYMDRPDDTEAFF. The chain carries TRBV18 and TRBJ1-1, with TRBD1 matching 7 bases. CDR3 length: 17 residues. Per the germline V gene, CDR1 is KGHSH and CDR2 is LQKENI. Trimming took 3 bases from V and 3 from J; bases not matched to a gene: 13.

This clonotype was picked up many times. V usage is TRBV29-1 and J usage is TRBJ1-1; a weak D match, TRBD1 (6 bases). The CDR3 has 13 residues. The V and J ends lost 4 bases and 6 bases respectively, with 15 bases between them. CDR1 is SQVTM, CDR2 ANQGSEA, per germline. DNA for the CDR3: TGCAGCGTTGTCGAGGGGGGGGATGCTGAAGCTTTCTTT. Amino acids: CSVVEGGDAEAFF.

This clonotype was observed a handful of times. The gene calls are TRBV12-3 or TRBV12-4 and TRBJ2-1; 10 nucleotides align to TRBD2. The ends lost 3 bases at V and 5 bases at J; junction bases unmatched: 4. The CDR3 is 15 amino acids. CDR3 nucleotide sequence: TGTGCCAGCAGTTTTCGGACTAGCGGAAACAATGAGCAGTTCTTC. As protein: CASSFRTSGNNEQFF.

V usage is TRBV14 and J usage is TRBJ2-5, with D unclear. CDR3 length: 13 residues. With 1 base removed from V and 5 bases from J, the gap between germline ends came to 8 bases. Germline values: CDR1 SGHDN, CDR2 FVKESK. CDR3 protein: CASSQAVRETQYF. For the CDR3, the DNA is TGTGCCAGCAGCCAAGCTGTCCGGGAGACCCAGTACTTC.

In the case of this clonotype: At one end the junction does not follow the germline gene, possibly because of a read error. The chain combines TRBV24-1 with TRBJ2-1, with 12 nucleotides matching TRBD2. Germline loops: CDR1 KGHDR, CDR2 SFDVKD. The CDR3 is made up of 19 amino acids. CDR3 amino acids: CATSDLRLAGAPPYNERFF. In DNA form, the CDR3 reads TGTGCCACCAGTGATTTGAGACTAGCGGGAGCGCCGCCATACAATGAGCGGTTCTTC.

This clonotype has a count of ten or more. The CDR3 here is CASSRMATALYNEQFF. The CDR3 DNA sequence: TGTGCCAGCAGCCGAATGGCGACAGCCCTGTACAATGAGCAGTTCTTC. The chain joins TRBV14 to TRBJ2-1, with D tentatively TRBD1 (5 bases). V lost 4 bases to trimming and J lost 4 bases, with 17 bases between them. Per the germline V gene, CDR1 is SGHDN and CDR2 is FVKESK. This CDR3 comprises 16 residues.

Ten or more counts support this clonotype. The J gene is TRBJ1-1, the V gene TRBV30; no reliable D call. With 1 base removed from V and 0 bases from J, the gap between germline ends came to 9 bases. The CDR3 is 14 residues long. Germline V CDR1 and CDR2: GTSNPN, SVGIG (reference sequence). The CDR3 coding sequence is TGTGCCTGGAGTGAAGGGCAGTTGAACACTGAAGCTTTCTTT. Protein sequence: CAWSEGQLNTEAFF. Full variable domain (outside the CDR3, taken from reference TRBV30 and TRBJ1-1): SQTIHQWPATLVQPVGSPLSLECTVEGTSNPNLYWYRQAAGRGLQLLFYSVGIGQISSEVPQNLSASRPQDRQFILSSKKLLLSDSGFYLCAWSEGQLNTEAFFGQGTRLTVV.

J is TRBJ1-1 and V is TRBV7-3; tentative D call: TRBD1 (6 bases). Germline V lookup: CDR1 SGHTA, CDR2 FQGTGA. The CDR3 covers 14 residues. The V gene lost 2 bases and the J gene lost 4 bases, with 11 bases spanning the gap. CDR3 residues: CASSLRAGATEAFF. DNA of the CDR3: TGTGCCAGCAGCTTACGGGCAGGGGCCACTGAAGCTTTCTTT.

The chain has TRBV2 and TRBJ2-4, with D hard to call. Germline lookup yields CDR1 SNHLY and CDR2 FYNNEI. The CDR3 loop spans 13 amino acids. V was shortened by 3 bases and J by 2 bases, with 5 bases between the two germline ends. In DNA form, the CDR3 reads TGTGCCAGCAGTGAGGTTTCCAAAAACATTCAGTACTTC. Amino acids: CASSEVSKNIQYF.

This clonotype was detected ten times or more. The chain employs TRBV12-3 or TRBV12-4 and TRBJ1-4; 7 bases agree with TRBD1. V trimming: 2 bases; J trimming: 8 bases; junction bases outside the gene matches: 5. The CDR3 runs to 14 residues. The CDR3 DNA sequence: TGTGCCAGCAGTTTATCAGGGGGTTCGGAAAAACTGTTTTTT. Its translation: CASSLSGGSEKLFF.

This clonotype is medium-sized within its sample. The gene calls are TRBV10-3 and TRBJ2-1; D may correspond to TRBD1 or TRBD2 (6 bases each). Germline CDR1 reads ENHRY; CDR2 reads SYGVKD. The CDR3 sequence is 18 residues long. Trimming shortened V by 3 bases and J by 6 bases, and 24 bases separated the two germline ends. CDR3 residues: CAISDPRGDIGLFNEQFF. CDR3 DNA sequence: TGTGCCATCAGTGACCCAAGGGGGGACATTGGATTATTCAATGAGCAGTTCTTC.

This clonotype is medium-sized within its sample. The chain carries TRBV18 and TRBJ2-1; D not certain. CDR1 is KGHSH, CDR2 LQKENI, per germline. The CDR3 spans 15 residues. The V and J ends lost 0 bases and 4 bases respectively, with 10 bases between them. The CDR3 DNA follows: TGTGCCAGCTCACCACCCCGGGCTGCGTACAATGAGCAGTTCTTC. Translated: CASSPPRAAYNEQFF.